This passage covers 30 T cell receptor beta chains from one sample sequenced in a study of T cells in pancreatic ductal adenocarcinoma. Selected pancreatic ductal adenocarcinoma patients had undergone surgery without neoadjuvant therapy. Assay: immunoSEQ multiplex PCR; the TCRdb copy retains only in-frame clones and omits some. The sample holds around 100,000 clones, roughly 95% seen once. Sequenced: PBMCs. The receptor set was obtained from a human donor with pancreatic ductal adenocarcinoma.

For the CDR3, the DNA is TGTGCCAGCTCAAACTTCAGGGGAGGGATTCAAGAGACCCAGTACTTC. This codes for CASSNFRGGIQETQYF. The J gene is TRBJ2-5, the V gene TRBV18; a weak D match, TRBD2 (7 bases). Germline V gene data show CDR1 as KGHSH and CDR2 as LQKENI. The CDR3 spans 16 residues. V lost 5 bases and J 2 bases, leaving 18 bases between the germline ends.

This clone was seen once. The chain combines TRBV19 with TRBJ2-7; D may be TRBD1 (6 bases). V shed 5 bases and J shed 3 bases, with 11 bases lying between them. The germline V gene has CDR1 LNHDA and CDR2 SQIVND (reference sequence). The length of the CDR3 is 13 residues. CDR3 bases: TGTGCCAGTAGTTACAGGGTGAACTACGAGCAGTACTTC. Residues: CASSYRVNYEQYF.

The gene calls are TRBV5-6 and TRBJ1-2; 7 bases fit TRBD1. Losses at the gene ends were 4 bases for V and 4 bases for J; bases not matched to a gene: 4. This CDR3 is built from 13 residues. CDR1 and CDR2 from the germline V gene are SGHDT and YYEEEE. Written as DNA, the CDR3 is TGTGCCAGCAGCATCACAGGGGTCTATGGCTACACCTTC. Protein: CASSITGVYGYTF.

The V call is TRBV28, the J call TRBJ1-2; D ambiguous. CDR3 length: 14 residues. Germline V CDR1 and CDR2: MDHEN, SYDVKM. V lost 6 bases and J 7 bases, leaving 18 bases between the germline ends. In DNA form, the CDR3 reads TGTGCCAGCAGCCCGGGCCTTAGCGCGTCTGGCTACACCTTC. The encoded protein is CASSPGLSASGYTF.

The V and J genes are TRBV29-1 and TRBJ2-5, with 7 bases matching TRBD1. Germline assignment: CDR1 SQVTM and CDR2 ANQGSEA. After removal of 4 bases from V and 5 bases from J, the junction contained 7 bases not matched to a gene. The CDR3 is made up of 13 amino acids. CDR3 nucleotide sequence: TGCAGCGTTGGCACAGGGGCTGGGGAGACCCAGTACTTC. This gives the protein CSVGTGAGETQYF.

The rearrangement joins TRBV5-1 to TRBJ2-1; a weak D match, TRBD1 (5 bases). The germline V gene has CDR1 SGHRS and CDR2 YFSETQ. Between the trimmed V and J ends, which lost 3 bases and 6 bases, there was a span of 13 bases. This CDR3 has 14 residues. In DNA form, the CDR3 reads TGCGCCAGCAGCTATGGGCAGGGCGGCAATGAGCAGTTCTTC. This gives the protein CASSYGQGGNEQFF.

This clone was counted once. The chain joins TRBV19 to TRBJ2-1; no definite D call. V shed 4 bases and J shed 6 bases, with 10 bases lying between them. CDR1 is LNHDA, CDR2 SQIVND, per germline (reference sequence). The CDR3 has 13 amino acids. The CDR3 region has the DNA TGTGCCAGTAGTAACCCCCCAGGCAATGAGCAGTTCTTC. It codes for CASSNPPGNEQFF. The entire variable domain, with the rest obtained from reference TRBV19 and TRBJ2-1, is as follows: DGGITQSPKYLFRKEGQNVTLSCEQNLNHDAMYWYRQDPGQGLRLIYYSQIVNDFQKGDIAEGYSVSREKKESFPLTVTSAQKNPTAFYLCASSNPPGNEQFFGPGTRLTVL.

The chain couples TRBV27 to TRBJ2-7; 8 bases fit TRBD1. V shed 4 bases, J shed 6 bases, and the junction held 5 bases outside the gene matches. The germline gives CDR1 MNHEY, CDR2 SMNVEV (reference sequence). The CDR3 consists of 13 residues. DNA of the CDR3: TGTGCCAGCAGTTCCGGACAGGGACGCGAGCAGTACTTC. Translation: CASSSGQGREQYF.

The V gene is TRBV28, the J gene TRBJ2-7, with a tentative D call TRBD1 (6 bases). The length of the CDR3 is 14 residues. The V and J ends lost 6 bases and 4 bases respectively, with 16 bases between them. CDR1 MDHEN and CDR2 SYDVKM come from the germline V gene. This chain's CDR3 is CASRRPGQLYEQYF. CDR3 DNA sequence: TGTGCCAGCAGGCGACCAGGACAGCTTTACGAGCAGTACTTC. Supplemented by reference TRBV28 and TRBJ2-7, the full variable domain reads DVKVTQSSRYLVKRTGEKVFLECVQDMDHENMFWYRQDPGLGLRLIYFSYDVKMKEKGDIPEGYSVSREKKERFSLILESASTNQTSMYLCASRRPGQLYEQYFGPGTRLTVT.

The chain employs TRBV19 and TRBJ2-3, with D maybe TRBD1 (5 bases). V lost 8 bases to trimming and J lost 2 bases, with 8 bases between them. Germline V gene data show CDR1 as LNHDA and CDR2 as SQIVND (reference sequence). This CDR3 region has 12 residues. The CDR3 sequence: CASRRATDTQYF. DNA for the CDR3: TGTGCCAGTCGCAGGGCCACAGATACGCAGTATTTT.

The rearrangement uses TRBV28 and TRBJ1-2; 11 bases agree with TRBD1. CDR1 is MDHEN and CDR2 is SYDVKM in the germline V gene. Trimming removed 3 bases from V and 7 bases from J; junction bases left unmatched: 10. CDR3 length: 16 residues. The chain's CDR3 is CASSLIGQGAFSGYTF. The DNA for the CDR3 is TGTGCCAGCAGTTTGATCGGACAGGGGGCATTTTCTGGCTACACCTTC.

The chain joins TRBV27 to TRBJ2-4; D call uncertain. With 0 bases removed from V and 0 bases from J, the gap between germline ends came to 18 bases. Germline lookup yields CDR1 MNHEY and CDR2 SMNVEV (reference sequence). CDR3 length: 19 residues. CDR3 protein: CASSLSIGGPARAKNIQYF. The CDR3 nucleotides are TGTGCCAGCAGTTTATCGATTGGCGGTCCTGCCAGAGCCAAAAACATTCAGTACTTC.

The chain recombines TRBV5-5 with TRBJ2-7; D perhaps matches TRBD1 (6 bases). The germline V gene encodes CDR1 SGHKS and CDR2 YYEKEE (reference sequence). The CDR3 contains 13 residues. Trimming cost V 2 bases and J 4 bases, with 10 bases left between them. CDR3 nucleotides: TGTGCCAGCAGCTTAGGACAGCAGTACGAGCAGTACTTC. Its protein is CASSLGQQYEQYF.

The chain has TRBV5-6 and TRBJ2-7; 8 bases fit TRBD2. Trimming at V came to 4 bases and at J to 5 bases, leaving 8 bases not matched to a gene. Germline V CDR1 and CDR2: SGHDT, YYEEEE. The CDR3 is made up of 14 amino acids. In DNA, the CDR3 is TGTGCCAGCAGCGTAGGGACTAGGAGGCACGAGCAGTACTTC. Protein: CASSVGTRRHEQYF.

The J gene is TRBJ2-7, the V gene TRBV6-4; TRBD2 agrees at 12 bases. Germline CDR1 reads MRHNA; CDR2 reads SNTAGT. The CDR3 runs to 17 residues. J gave up 0 bases and V 4 bases, and 7 bases lay outside the gene matches. Written as DNA, the CDR3 is TGTGCCAGCAGTGTCGCAAGGACTAGCGGGACCTCCTACGAGCAGTACTTC. Encoded protein: CASSVARTSGTSYEQYF.

The V gene is TRBV5-1, the J gene TRBJ1-4; D unclear. CDR3 length equals 13 residues. The V gene's germline CDR1 is SGHRS and CDR2 YFSETQ. Trimming left V 4 bases short and J 8 bases short, with 12 bases between. CDR3 protein: CASSEERVEKLFF. Written as DNA, the CDR3 is TGCGCCAGCAGCGAGGAACGCGTCGAAAAACTGTTTTTT.

This chain uses TRBV10-3 with TRBJ1-4; 9 nucleotides line up with TRBD1. Trimming at V came to 6 bases and at J to 8 bases, leaving 4 bases not matched to a gene. CDR1 and CDR2 (germline): ENHRY, SYGVKD. This CDR3 comprises 13 residues. The CDR3, as DNA: TGTGCCATCAGACAGGGGGCTGGAGAAAAACTGTTTTTT. Translation: CAIRQGAGEKLFF.

The chain recombines TRBV4-3 with TRBJ2-3; no clear D. This CDR3 region has 16 residues. V lost 0 bases and J 2 bases, leaving 12 bases between the germline ends. Germline-derived CDR1 and CDR2 are LGHNA and YSLEER. This CDR3 is CASSQERVSVTDTQYF. CDR3 nucleotide sequence: TGCGCCAGCAGCCAAGAACGGGTCTCTGTCACAGATACGCAGTATTTT.

This chain uses TRBV28 with TRBJ1-1; possible D gene TRBD1, 6 bases. CDR1 and CDR2 from the germline V gene are MDHEN and SYDVKM. Trimming removed 7 bases at V and 9 bases at J, with 18 bases between. The CDR3 loop spans 13 amino acids. The CDR3 region is CASTSPGDPKAFF. Here the CDR3 DNA reads TGTGCCAGCACTAGCCCAGGGGACCCTAAAGCTTTCTTT.

On this clone itself: The CDR3 does not close with the conserved phenylalanine or tryptophan, likely indicating a read error. The limits of the CDR3 on the DNA are not certain, so only TCRdb's listed CDR3 is given. The chain recombines TRBV7-3 with TRBJ1-2. Looked up from germline, CDR1 is SGHTA and CDR2 is FQGTGA. The CDR3 is 10 residues long, counting both termini. CDR3 protein: CASSALGSKG.

This clone appeared a single time. The chain recombines TRBV7-9 with TRBJ1-1; D might be TRBD1 (5 bases). The germline V and J ends were trimmed by 1 base and 3 bases, with 12 bases remaining between them. Per germline, CDR1 SEHNR and CDR2 FQNEAQ (reference sequence). The CDR3 runs 15 residues. CDR3: CASSLGTQADTEAFF. The CDR3 nucleotides are TGTGCCAGCAGCTTAGGTACACAGGCGGACACTGAAGCTTTCTTT.

The gene calls are TRBV10-3 and TRBJ2-3; no clear D gene. From germline, CDR1 is ENHRY and CDR2 SYGVKD. Deletions cut 4 bases from V and 5 bases from J, with 7 bases between. The CDR3 contains 12 residues. The CDR3 DNA sequence: TGTGCCATCAGTGCGCCGGGAGATACGCAGTATTTT. It is translated as CAISAPGDTQYF.

The chain carries TRBV28 and TRBJ1-4, with TRBD1 as a possible D gene (6 bases). In germline, CDR1 is MDHEN, CDR2 SYDVKM. The CDR3 is 15 amino acids. The germline V and J ends were trimmed by 5 bases and 3 bases, with 13 bases remaining between them. As DNA, the CDR3 is TGTGCCAGCAGTCCTCCAGGGGCTTCTAATGAAAAACTGTTTTTT. Translation: CASSPPGASNEKLFF.

The chain combines TRBV2 with TRBJ2-1, with 7 bases fitting TRBD2. Losses at the gene ends were 9 bases for V and 3 bases for J; bases not matched to a gene: 11. Per germline, CDR1 SNHLY and CDR2 FYNNEI. The CDR3 is made up of 15 amino acids. DNA for the CDR3: TGTGCCAGTCTAGAACTAGCGCAGAACTACAATGAGCAGTTCTTC. Protein product: CASLELAQNYNEQFF.

The chain carries TRBV9 and TRBJ1-2; a possible D gene is TRBD1 (6 bases). Germline CDR1 SGDLS, CDR2 YYNGEE. Trimming shortened V by 3 bases and J by 4 bases, and 16 bases separated the two germline ends. The CDR3 loop spans 15 amino acids. The CDR3 region has the DNA TGTGCCAGCAGCGACCAAAATGGGGGCAGCTATGGCTACACCTTC. Its translation: CASSDQNGGSYGYTF.

In DNA form, the CDR3 reads TGTGCCAGCAGCTTACGCCGTAAATTAGACACCGGGGAGCTGTTTTTT. Amino acids: CASSLRRKLDTGELFF. The V and J genes are TRBV13 and TRBJ2-2; no firm D call. V dropped 2 bases and J dropped 3 bases, with 13 bases sitting between them. The CDR3 consists of 16 residues. Looked up from germline, CDR1 is PRHDT and CDR2 is FYEKMQ (reference sequence).

The chain has TRBV11-2 and TRBJ2-5, with 10 bases matching TRBD2. Germline CDR1 SGHAT, CDR2 FQNNGV. V shed 2 bases, J shed 5 bases, and the junction held 2 bases outside the gene matches. This CDR3 contains 14 residues. The CDR3 region has the DNA TGTGCCAGCAGCTTACTAGCGGGAGTTGAGACCCAGTACTTC. Translating gives CASSLLAGVETQYF.

This clone was recorded once. This rearrangement joins TRBV29-1 to TRBJ1-4; D gene unclear. The CDR3 extends over 15 amino acids. Germline-derived CDR1 and CDR2 are SQVTM and ANQGSEA. The germline V and J ends were trimmed by 4 bases and 3 bases, with 15 bases remaining between them. The CDR3 sequence: CSVARWRGPNEKLFF. The CDR3 DNA sequence: TGCAGCGTTGCCCGTTGGCGAGGGCCTAATGAAAAACTGTTTTTT.

V gene TRBV7-9 combines with J gene TRBJ1-2; 7 positions agree with TRBD1. Germline V gene data show CDR1 as SEHNR and CDR2 as FQNEAQ (reference sequence). J gave up 6 bases and V 5 bases, and 3 bases lay outside the gene matches. The CDR3 is 12 amino acids. The CDR3 spells CASSGDRDGYTF. DNA for the CDR3: TGTGCCAGCAGCGGTGACAGGGATGGCTACACCTTC.

The chain is built from TRBV6-5 and TRBJ2-5; 9 positions agree with TRBD2. Germline CDR1 and CDR2: MNHEY and SVGAGI. The trim removed 2 bases at V and 5 bases at J, leaving 9 bases unmatched. The CDR3 length is 16 residues. DNA of the CDR3: TGTGCCAGCAGTTACGGGCGCGGGAGGGCTCGGGAGACCCAGTACTTC. Translated, it gives CASSYGRGRARETQYF.